Sequencing of this TCR beta chain was carried out in a study of blood T cell repertoires in COVID-19. Study information: The United States, Italy and Spain provided the acute and convalescent COVID-19 samples.

The CDR3 contains 14 residues. Germline CDR1 is LGHDT and CDR2 is YNNKEL (reference sequence). V gave up 4 bases and J gave up 3 bases; unmatched junction bases: 5. Each recovered donor of Cohort 3 presented with two negative PCRs, clearance, or symptom resolution. Sequencing was performed with immunoSEQ multiplex PCR; in TCRdb, only in-frame clones are kept and a portion is missing. The sample has 200,000 to 250,000 clones; roughly 84% are singletons. The rearrangement uses TRBV3-1 (or the pseudogene TRBV3-2) and TRBJ2-7; 8 bases map to TRBD2. The sequence derives from a woman aged 40 to 50 who had recovered from COVID-19. Source material: PBMCs or T cells enriched from blood (not recorded which). This CDR3 reads CASSPSGRIYEQYF. CDR3 bases: TGTGCCAGCAGCCCTAGCGGGCGGATCTACGAGCAGTACTTC.